Each of the 23 T cell receptor beta chains below was sequenced from the same sample in a study of patients and donors after allogeneic stem cell transplantation. A single record per CDR3 protein comes from TCRdb applying MiXCR to the RT-PCR reads. In the table there are about 24,000 distinct CDR3 sequences, approximately 43% of which are singletons. Material for sequencing was blood, either unsorted or a sorted T cell fraction (not recorded which). These receptors came from a human donor who was either an allogeneic HSCT recipient or a stem cell or donor lymphocyte infusion donor (not recorded which). It is not recorded whose cells these are; they may come from a transplant donor.

CDR3 amino acids: CASSTRTGRGTEAFF. In DNA, the CDR3 is TGTGCCAGCAGTACCCGGACAGGGAGGGGCACTGAAGCTTTCTTT. The chain joins TRBV12-3 or TRBV12-4 to TRBJ1-1; 8 bases map to TRBD1. The CDR3 is 15 residues long. The J segment lost 4 bases and the V segment lost 5 bases, leaving 9 bases of the junction unmatched.

CDR3 protein: CAISLTRTEAFF. Here the CDR3 DNA reads TGTGCCATCAGTTTAACTCGCACTGAAGCTTTCTTT. The chain recombines TRBV10-3 with TRBJ1-1; D gene ambiguous. Germline CDR1 reads ENHRY; CDR2 reads SYGVKD. V lost 5 bases and J lost 4, with 8 bases in between. The CDR3 covers 12 residues.

This sequence joins TRBV5-6 and TRBJ1-1, with D maybe TRBD1 (5 bases). This CDR3 has 14 amino acids. Trimming left V 8 bases short and J 2 bases short, with 16 bases between. Germline assignment: CDR1 SGHDT and CDR2 YYEEEE. DNA of the CDR3: TGTGCCAGTCTCCGGGACTCCAGAAACACTGAAGCTTTCTTT. This sequence encodes CASLRDSRNTEAFF.

This rearrangement joins TRBV28 to TRBJ1-2; 7 bases are shared with TRBD1. CDR3 length: 14 amino acids. CDR1 MDHEN and CDR2 SYDVKM come from the germline V gene. J lost 2 bases, V lost 6 bases, and 6 bases had no gene match. The CDR3 region is CASSLGQNNYGYTF. The CDR3 region has the DNA TGTGCCAGCAGCCTGGGACAGAACAACTATGGCTACACCTTC.

This chain links TRBV28 with TRBJ1-5, with 9 bases matching TRBD1. CDR1 MDHEN and CDR2 SYDVKM come from the germline V gene. V shed 6 bases, J shed 3 bases, and the junction held 6 bases outside the gene matches. CDR3 length: 15 residues. The chain's CDR3 is CASSMGQGFNQPQHF. The CDR3 nucleotides are TGTGCCAGCAGCATGGGACAGGGATTCAATCAGCCCCAGCATTTT.

The V call is TRBV4-1, the J call TRBJ2-3; no reliable D call. V dropped 1 base and J dropped 4 bases, with 9 bases sitting between them. CDR1 is MGHRA, CDR2 YSYEKL, per germline. This CDR3 has 14 amino acids. This CDR3 is CASSQAGVADTQYF. As DNA, the CDR3 is TGCGCCAGCAGCCAAGCCGGAGTGGCAGATACGCAGTATTTT.

As concerns this clonotype: At one end the junction does not follow the germline gene, possibly because of a read error. CDR3 residues: CAGSELGELFF. The CDR3 nucleotides are TGTGCCGGCAGTGAATTAGGGGAGCTGTTTTTT. The J gene is TRBJ2-2, the V gene TRBV6-1; D ambiguous. Germline CDR1 and CDR2: MNHNS and SASEGT. The CDR3 covers 11 residues.

The CDR3 DNA follows: TGTGCCAGCAGTGAGACTTTGTCGTTCACAGATACGCAGTATTTT. Protein: CASSETLSFTDTQYF. The chain carries TRBV6-1 and TRBJ2-3; the D is unclear. The germline gives CDR1 MNHNS, CDR2 SASEGT. This CDR3 comprises 15 residues. The V end lost 3 bases, the J end lost 2 bases, and 12 bases lay between the germline ends.

In its sample, this clonotype was seen a few times. The chain combines TRBV6-5 with TRBJ1-3, with 8 nucleotides matching TRBD1. Per germline, CDR1 MNHEY and CDR2 SVGAGI. CDR3 length: 17 residues. V shed 5 bases, J shed 0 bases, and the junction held 9 bases outside the gene matches. The CDR3: CASSIRTGSYSGNTIYF. For the CDR3, the DNA is TGTGCCAGCAGTATTCGGACAGGGAGTTACTCTGGAAACACCATATATTTT.

This sequence joins TRBV11-3 and TRBJ1-1; TRBD1 might be the D (5 bases). Germline CDR1 and CDR2: SGHNT and YENEEA. The CDR3 loop spans 13 amino acids. Trimming took 5 bases from V and 6 from J, leaving 13 bases between them. The CDR3 protein is CASSSRGEAEAFF. Here the CDR3 DNA reads TGTGCCAGCAGCAGTCGAGGGGAGGCTGAAGCTTTCTTT.

The genes are TRBV3-1 and TRBJ1-5; 9 nucleotides line up with TRBD1. The V and J ends lost 2 bases and 6 bases, in that order; junction bases with no gene match: 8. This CDR3 has 16 residues. Germline-derived CDR1 and CDR2 are LGHDT and YNNKEL (reference sequence). CDR3 residues: CASSQTGTGIGQPQHF. The CDR3 DNA sequence: TGTGCCAGCAGCCAAACCGGGACAGGGATAGGTCAGCCCCAGCATTTT.

The chain is built from TRBV29-1 and TRBJ1-1; TRBD1 is a possible D gene (6 bases). V was clipped by 6 bases and J by 8 bases, with 22 bases between them. Germline V CDR1 and CDR2: SQVTM, ANQGSEA. The CDR3 runs to 14 residues. CDR3 amino acids: CSVLGTQLWGEAFF. The CDR3 coding sequence is TGCAGCGTCCTAGGGACACAACTATGGGGCGAAGCTTTCTTT.

This clonotype was seen just once. The rearrangement joins TRBV5-1 to TRBJ2-1; D is possibly TRBD2 (5 bases). Trimming pared 3 bases from V and 7 bases from J, leaving 20 bases between. This CDR3 is built from 16 residues. Germline loops: CDR1 SGHRS, CDR2 YFSETQ. CDR3 loop: CASSWSLDATRNEQFF. The CDR3 DNA sequence: TGCGCCAGCAGCTGGTCACTAGACGCCACGAGGAATGAGCAGTTCTTC.

This clonotype was found a few times. The rearrangement joins TRBV4-1 to TRBJ2-2, with 11 positions matching TRBD2. J lost 4 bases, V lost 0 bases, and 4 bases had no gene match. This CDR3 spans 17 amino acids. Per the germline V gene, CDR1 is MGHRA and CDR2 is YSYEKL. The CDR3 DNA reads TGCGCCAGCAGCCAAGAGTTGCTAGCGGGGGGCACCGGGGAGCTGTTTTTT. As protein: CASSQELLAGGTGELFF.

V gene TRBV29-1 combines with J gene TRBJ2-7; TRBD1 agrees at 7 bases. Germline V gene sequence: CDR1 SQVTM, CDR2 ANQGSEA. There are 12 residues in the CDR3. J lost 2 bases, V lost 5 bases, and 3 bases had no gene match. The CDR3 DNA reads as TGCAGCGTTCGGCAGGGGGCCTACGAGCAGTACTTC. Translating it yields CSVRQGAYEQYF.

Notes on this clonotype: An end of the junction does not agree with germline; a read error may underlie this. This sequence joins TRBV3-1 and TRBJ1-2, with D perhaps TRBD1 (5 bases). Germline V gives CDR1 LGHDT, CDR2 YNNKEL (reference sequence). There are 13 residues in the CDR3. The CDR3 nucleotides read TGTGCCAGCAGTCCAGGACTTAGAGGGGTCTGCTCCTTC. Its translation: CASSPGLRGVCSF.

V and J are TRBV9 and TRBJ1-5; D is uncertain. V was cut by 0 bases and J by 1 base, with 8 bases left in between. Germline V lookup: CDR1 SGDLS, CDR2 YYNGEE. CDR3 length: 15 residues. Here the CDR3 reads CASSVGPISNQPQHF. The DNA of the CDR3 is TGTGCCAGCAGCGTAGGACCTATCAGCAATCAGCCCCAGCATTTT.

This rearrangement joins TRBV5-6 to TRBJ2-7; tentatively, D is TRBD1 or TRBD2 (5 bases each). The germline CDR1 and CDR2 sequences are SGHDT and YYEEEE. The CDR3 totals 16 residues. The germline V and J ends were trimmed by 4 bases and 0 bases, with 17 bases remaining between them. This CDR3 is CASSGGAVASSYEQYF. The CDR3 DNA reads as TGTGCCAGCAGCGGGGGAGCGGTGGCGAGCTCCTACGAGCAGTACTTC.

The chain carries TRBV19 and TRBJ2-1, with 12 bases aligning to TRBD2. The CDR3 consists of 16 residues. Germline values: CDR1 LNHDA, CDR2 SQIVND (reference sequence). The trim removed 5 bases at V and 5 bases at J, leaving 7 bases unmatched. This chain's CDR3 is CASSRLASGRDNEQFF. CDR3 coding DNA: TGTGCCAGTAGTCGACTGGCTAGCGGGAGGGACAATGAGCAGTTCTTC.

This clonotype has more than one count but fewer than ten. The chain is built from TRBV12-3 or TRBV12-4 and TRBJ1-6; D ambiguous. Trimming stripped 5 bases from V and 0 bases from J, with 8 bases between. The CDR3 covers 15 residues. Here the CDR3 reads CASSPQSSYNSPLHF. The CDR3 nucleotides read TGTGCCAGCAGTCCCCAGAGCTCCTATAATTCACCCCTCCACTTT.

This chain uses TRBV5-6 with TRBJ2-4; D may be TRBD1 (5 bases). With 2 bases removed from V and 6 bases from J, the gap between germline ends came to 6 bases. The germline V gene has CDR1 SGHDT and CDR2 YYEEEE. CDR3 length: 12 amino acids. As DNA, the CDR3 is TGTGCCAGCAGCTTCGACAGAAACATTCAGTACTTC. Protein sequence: CASSFDRNIQYF.

V and J are TRBV7-2 and TRBJ1-6, with 9 bases identical to TRBD1. This CDR3 comprises 18 residues. Germline loops: CDR1 SGHTA, CDR2 FQGNSA. Trimming at V came to 2 bases and at J to 7 bases, leaving 12 bases not matched to a gene. For the CDR3, the DNA is TGTGCCAGCAGCTTAATAGGGGGTACCGGGACAGGGAATTCACCCCTCCACTTT. Protein product: CASSLIGGTGTGNSPLHF.

The chain is built from TRBV5-1 and TRBJ2-5; 9 nucleotides agree with TRBD1. Per germline, CDR1 SGHRS and CDR2 YFSETQ. The CDR3 is 15 amino acids. Trimming took 3 bases from V and 3 from J; bases not matched to a gene: 6. The CDR3 is CASSYPGTGKETQYF. As DNA, the CDR3 is TGCGCCAGCAGCTATCCCGGGACAGGGAAAGAGACCCAGTACTTC.